This is a list of T cell receptor beta chains from one sample in a study of shared clonotypes between healthy human individuals. The protocol was immunoSEQ multiplex PCR, while the TCRdb copy is restricted to in-frame clones and leaves out a portion. The data contain some 2.4 million clones, 80% to 95% of them singletons. The sequenced material came from naive CD4+ T cells from PBMCs. The origin of the receptors is a young man in good health. Some clones in this sample may be carry-over from other donors' samples. CDR3s include the opening cysteine and the closing phenylalanine or tryptophan. D genes are given only for firm matches. Clone size is shown for a subset of rows, as once, few, many or a class of expanded clone.

CDR3aa: CASSQGSSGKQFF
CDR3nt: TGTGCCAGCAGCCAAGGGTCCTCAGGGAAGCAGTTCTTC
v_gene: TRBV14
abundance: .
j_gene: TRBJ2-1
d_gene: .

CDR3aa: CASSPEVGSYNEQFF
CDR3nt: TGCGCCAGCAGCCCAGAGGTCGGCTCCTACAATGAGCAGTTCTTC
v_gene: TRBV5-1
abundance: .
j_gene: TRBJ2-1
d_gene: .

CDR3aa: CASSPGGGSTLGTQYF
CDR3nt: TGTGCCAGCAGCCCAGGGGGCGGGAGTACTCTTGGGACCCAGTACTTC
v_gene: TRBV11-3
abundance: .
j_gene: TRBJ2-5
d_gene: .

CDR3aa: CASSEVSGRYTF
CDR3nt: TGTGCCAGCAGTGAAGTCTCGGGAAGGTACACCTTC
v_gene: TRBV6-1
abundance: .
j_gene: TRBJ1-2
d_gene: .

CDR3aa: CASSMGEDGELFF
CDR3nt: TGTGCCAGTAGTATGGGGGAGGACGGGGAGCTGTTTTTT
v_gene: TRBV19
abundance: .
j_gene: TRBJ2-2
d_gene: .

CDR3aa: CASSVAAGTLYGYTF
CDR3nt: TGTGCCAGCAGCGTAGCGGCGGGGACCCTCTATGGCTACACCTTC
v_gene: TRBV9
abundance: .
j_gene: TRBJ1-2
d_gene: .

CDR3aa: CASSFRTSGSYEQFF
CDR3nt: TGTGCCAGCAGTTTTAGGACTAGCGGGAGCTATGAGCAGTTCTTC
v_gene: TRBV27
abundance: .
j_gene: TRBJ2-1
d_gene: TRBD2

CDR3aa: CASTVWNPNTGELFF
CDR3nt: TGCGCCAGCACGGTTTGGAACCCGAACACCGGGGAGCTGTTTTTT
v_gene: TRBV5-1
abundance: .
j_gene: TRBJ2-2
d_gene: .

CDR3aa: CAWSSRAQPQHF
CDR3nt: TGTGCCTGGAGTTCAAGGGCCCAGCCCCAGCATTTT
v_gene: TRBV30
abundance: few
j_gene: TRBJ1-5
d_gene: .

CDR3aa: CASSASWEGRESNEQYF
CDR3nt: TGTGCCAGCTCAGCCTCGTGGGAGGGGCGGGAGAGTAACGAGCAGTACTTC
v_gene: TRBV18
abundance: once
j_gene: TRBJ2-7
d_gene: TRBD2

CDR3aa: CASSLRPQDGRDTDTQYF
CDR3nt: TGTGCCAGCAGCCTACGACCGCAGGACGGGAGGGACACAGATACGCAGTATTTT
v_gene: TRBV7-2
abundance: .
j_gene: TRBJ2-3
d_gene: TRBD2

CDR3aa: CASSRLGGTGEQYF
CDR3nt: TGTGCCAGCAGCCGGCTGGGGGGGACTGGTGAGCAGTACTTC
v_gene: TRBV7-9
abundance: few
j_gene: TRBJ2-7
d_gene: TRBD2

CDR3aa: CASSLGLAEGGELFF
CDR3nt: TGTGCCAGCAGCTTAGGACTAGCTGAGGGCGGGGAGCTGTTTTTT
v_gene: TRBV7-3
abundance: .
j_gene: TRBJ2-2
d_gene: TRBD2

CDR3aa: CASSLFDFSGGEGYTF
CDR3nt: TGCGCCAGCAGCCTATTCGATTTTTCAGGGGGCGAAGGTTACACCTTC
v_gene: TRBV23-1
abundance: .
j_gene: TRBJ1-2
d_gene: TRBD1

CDR3aa: CASSWGRGTVTTEAFF
CDR3nt: TGTGCCAGCAGTTGGGGCCGCGGGACAGTTACTACTGAAGCTTTCTTT
v_gene: TRBV6-5
abundance: once
j_gene: TRBJ1-1
d_gene: TRBD1

CDR3aa: CASRQGWGQPQHF
CDR3nt: TGTGCCAGCAGACAGGGTTGGGGACAGCCCCAGCATTTT
v_gene: TRBV6-5
abundance: .
j_gene: TRBJ1-5
d_gene: .

CDR3aa: CASSFTRLHEQYF
CDR3nt: TGTGCCAGCAGCTTCACTAGACTCCACGAGCAGTACTTC
v_gene: TRBV14
abundance: .
j_gene: TRBJ2-7
d_gene: .

CDR3aa: CASSLGQRLEAFF
CDR3nt: TGTGCCAGCAGCTTGGGACAGCGCCTTGAAGCTTTCTTT
v_gene: TRBV5-4
abundance: .
j_gene: TRBJ1-1
d_gene: .

CDR3aa: CASRRTGTNYGYTF
CDR3nt: TGTGCCAGCCGCCGGACAGGAACTAACTATGGCTACACCTTC
v_gene: TRBV6-1
abundance: .
j_gene: TRBJ1-2
d_gene: TRBD1

CDR3aa: CAIRGTEKGTQYF
CDR3nt: TGTGCCATCAGGGGGACTGAGAAAGGGACCCAGTACTTC
v_gene: TRBV10-3
abundance: .
j_gene: TRBJ2-5
d_gene: .

CDR3aa: CASIPRTSSDEQFF
CDR3nt: TGTGCCAGCATTCCCAGGACTAGTAGTGATGAGCAGTTCTTC
v_gene: TRBV2
abundance: .
j_gene: TRBJ2-1
d_gene: TRBD2

CDR3aa: CASSVAEHVGVRAEAFF
CDR3nt: TGTGCCAGCAGCGTAGCCGAGCATGTCGGGGTGAGGGCTGAAGCTTTCTTT
v_gene: TRBV9
abundance: .
j_gene: TRBJ1-1
d_gene: .

CDR3aa: CASSTGEVRYYTF
CDR3nt: TGTGCCAGCAGCACTGGGGAGGTTAGGTACTACACCTTC
v_gene: TRBV28
abundance: once
j_gene: TRBJ1-2
d_gene: .

CDR3aa: CASSLRGLAGDYEQYF
CDR3nt: TGTGCCAGCAGCTTAAGGGGACTAGCGGGAGACTACGAGCAGTACTTC
v_gene: TRBV7-3
abundance: .
j_gene: TRBJ2-7
d_gene: TRBD2

CDR3aa: CASRTTAIGEAFF
CDR3nt: TGTGCCAGCAGAACCACAGCGATAGGAGAAGCTTTCTTT
v_gene: TRBV28
abundance: few
j_gene: TRBJ1-1
d_gene: .

CDR3aa: CASSPGTDGAEAFF
CDR3nt: TGTGCCAGCAGCCCCGGGACAGACGGGGCTGAAGCTTTCTTT
v_gene: TRBV7-7
abundance: few
j_gene: TRBJ1-1
d_gene: TRBD1

CDR3aa: CASSNPSSTDTQYF
CDR3nt: TGTGCCAGTAGTAACCCTTCTAGCACAGATACGCAGTATTTT
v_gene: TRBV19
abundance: .
j_gene: TRBJ2-3
d_gene: .

CDR3aa: CASSLLPGVNTEAFF
CDR3nt: TGCGCCAGCAGCTTGTTGCCAGGAGTGAACACTGAAGCTTTCTTT
v_gene: TRBV5-1
abundance: few
j_gene: TRBJ1-1
d_gene: .

CDR3aa: CASGPQGRFGTDTQYF
CDR3nt: TGTGCCAGCGGACCCCAGGGGCGGTTCGGCACAGATACGCAGTATTTT
v_gene: TRBV28
abundance: .
j_gene: TRBJ2-3
d_gene: .

CDR3aa: CSVEDRWDRGYEQYF
CDR3nt: TGCAGCGTTGAAGATCGCTGGGACAGGGGGTACGAGCAGTACTTC
v_gene: TRBV29-1
abundance: .
j_gene: TRBJ2-7
d_gene: TRBD1

CDR3aa: CASSVGGGGRALETQYF
CDR3nt: TGTGCCAGCAGTGTCGGGGGTGGAGGGAGGGCCCTAGAGACCCAGTACTTC
v_gene: TRBV25-1
abundance: .
j_gene: TRBJ2-5
d_gene: TRBD2

CDR3aa: CASRLQGAGTEAFF
CDR3nt: TGTGCCAGCAGGTTACAGGGGGCGGGCACTGAAGCTTTCTTT
v_gene: TRBV5-4
abundance: .
j_gene: TRBJ1-1
d_gene: TRBD1

CDR3aa: CASSPYRGQALYEQYF
CDR3nt: TGTGCCAGCAGCCCCTACCGGGGACAGGCACTCTACGAGCAGTACTTC
v_gene: TRBV7-9
abundance: .
j_gene: TRBJ2-7
d_gene: TRBD1

CDR3aa: CASSIYPDEQFF
CDR3nt: TGTGCCAGTAGTATATATCCCGATGAGCAGTTCTTC
v_gene: TRBV19
abundance: .
j_gene: TRBJ2-1
d_gene: .

CDR3aa: CASSQKGQGGTDTQYF
CDR3nt: TGTGCCAGCTCACAAAAAGGACAGGGAGGCACAGATACGCAGTATTTT
v_gene: TRBV18
abundance: .
j_gene: TRBJ2-3
d_gene: TRBD1

CDR3aa: CASSLAQSMDEQYF
CDR3nt: TGTGCCAGCAGCTTAGCGCAATCTATGGACGAGCAGTACTTC
v_gene: TRBV11-1
abundance: .
j_gene: TRBJ2-7
d_gene: .

CDR3aa: CASSLRDQPQHF
CDR3nt: TGTGCCAGCAGCTTGCGGGATCAGCCCCAGCATTTT
v_gene: TRBV7-9
abundance: .
j_gene: TRBJ1-5
d_gene: .

CDR3aa: CASSPNRAASGNTIYF
CDR3nt: TGTGCCAGCTCACCGAACCGCGCCGCGTCTGGAAACACCATATATTTT
v_gene: TRBV18
abundance: .
j_gene: TRBJ1-3
d_gene: .

CDR3aa: CASTLVQGAGTGELFF
CDR3nt: TGCGCCAGCACCCTGGTGCAGGGGGCGGGCACCGGGGAGCTGTTTTTT
v_gene: TRBV5-1
abundance: .
j_gene: TRBJ2-2
d_gene: TRBD1

CDR3aa: CASRQTGTSPRDLFF
CDR3nt: TGTGCCAGCAGACAAACCGGGACTAGCCCACGAGATCTGTTCTTC
v_gene: TRBV6-5
abundance: .
j_gene: TRBJ2-1
d_gene: TRBD2

CDR3aa: CSAGTGNTGTDTQYF
CDR3nt: TGCAGCGCCGGGACAGGGAACACTGGCACAGATACGCAGTATTTT
v_gene: TRBV29-1
abundance: .
j_gene: TRBJ2-3
d_gene: TRBD1

CDR3aa: CASSNSYEQYF
CDR3nt: TGCGCCAGCAGTAACTCCTACGAGCAGTACTTC
v_gene: TRBV5-1
abundance: .
j_gene: TRBJ2-7
d_gene: .

CDR3aa: CASSPRGAPREQYF
CDR3nt: TGTGCCAGCTCACCTAGAGGGGCCCCCAGGGAGCAGTACTTC
v_gene: TRBV18
abundance: .
j_gene: TRBJ2-7
d_gene: .

CDR3aa: CASSRGGQETQYF
CDR3nt: TGTGCCAGCAGCCGCGGGGGCCAAGAGACCCAGTACTTC
v_gene: TRBV7-3
abundance: .
j_gene: TRBJ2-5
d_gene: TRBD2

CDR3aa: CASRASHRGSYGYTF
CDR3nt: TGCGCCAGCAGGGCTAGCCACAGGGGAAGCTATGGCTACACCTTC
v_gene: TRBV5-1
abundance: .
j_gene: TRBJ1-2
d_gene: TRBD1